The 3 T cell receptor beta chains below all came from one sample that was sequenced in a study of T cell responses to AZD1222 COVID-19 vaccine. The repertoire was sequenced with immunoSEQ multiplex PCR; TCRdb's copy has only in-frame clones and lacks some. The sample shows 70,000 to 95,000 clones, under 95% of them seen only once. Sequencing used peripheral blood, obtained 28 days after the second AZD1222 dose. Receptor source: an adult who received the AZD1222 COVID-19 vaccine.

Only a few counts were recorded for this clone. The rearrangement uses TRBV29-1 and TRBJ2-1, with TRBD2 as a possible D gene (7 bases). The CDR3 covers 16 residues. Germline assignment: CDR1 SQVTM and CDR2 ANQGSEA. The V end lost 4 bases, the J end lost 5 bases, and 21 bases lay between the germline ends. CDR3 in amino acids: CSVGGRGGSKNNEQFF. Here the CDR3 DNA reads TGCAGCGTTGGGGGGCGGGGCGGGAGCAAGAACAATGAGCAGTTCTTC.

The genes are TRBV5-4 and TRBJ2-1, with 10 bases lining up with TRBD2. V lost 9 bases, J lost 5 bases, and 11 bases stayed unmatched. Germline V gene data show CDR1 as SGHNT and CDR2 as YYREEE (reference sequence). The CDR3 runs 15 residues. This chain's CDR3 is CATNFRTSGNNEQFF. CDR3 DNA sequence: TGTGCCACAAACTTCCGGACTAGCGGAAACAATGAGCAGTTCTTC. Drawing the rest from reference TRBV5-4 and TRBJ2-1, the complete variable domain is ETGVTQSPTHLIKTRGQQVTLRCSSQSGHNTVSWYQQALGQGPQFIFQYYREEENGRGNFPPRFSGLQFPNYSSELNVNALELDDSALYLCATNFRTSGNNEQFFGPGTRLTVL.

This clone was found a few times. V gene TRBV6-5 combines with J gene TRBJ1-3; weak D call: TRBD1 (6 bases). Germline CDR1 and CDR2: MNHEY and SVGAGI. The CDR3 sequence is 14 residues long. V was clipped by 6 bases and J by 7 bases, with 16 bases between them. The CDR3 DNA is TGTGCCAGCAGGGACGGACAAAGGGGGAACACCATATATTTT. Its translation: CASRDGQRGNTIYF.